This T cell receptor (beta chain) was retrieved from a study of cytomegalovirus exposure and HLA in healthy donors (dated by TCRdb to about 2017). Broadly, across the study: An earlier analysis of some 600 of the donors reported about 260 Gb of sequence data and around 120 million unique TCR beta sequences obtained from about 200 million T cells. An early release covering roughly 600 HLA-typed donors comprised roughly 300 gigabases of sequencing data and roughly 85 million unique TCR sequences. Among the approximately 400 genotyped donors, around 81% belonged to the genetic ancestry cluster associated with self-reported Caucasian donors. The study aimed to test whether signatures of past pathogen exposure could be identified by cataloging public T cell receptors. The T cell repertoires of around 670 subjects were profiled by immunosequencing and related to cytomegalovirus serostatus. A separate validation cohort of over a hundred different subjects was used in addition to the roughly 700-subject first cohort. To predict cytomegalovirus infection status, the study combined high-throughput TCR immunosequencing, statistical association of individual TCRs with disease status, and machine learning. In a later analysis, previously published TCR beta repertoires from 500 to 750 donors were re-analyzed and high-resolution HLA genotyping was added so that TCR occurrence patterns could be studied. Rather than using new phenotypic data, the later analysis identified candidate immune exposures from TCR beta sequences and from how often those sequences occurred across donors. In an earlier analysis of a few hundred of the donors, high-throughput TCR beta sequencing was used to judge whether each TCR beta V gene segment behaved as functional or pseudogenic. Donor age, sex, ethnicity and CMV serostatus were collected together with the repertoire data. A later genetic analysis used genome-wide SNP genotypes for about 55% of the 666 donors, treating that subset as a discovery cohort. All discovery cohort repertoires had been generated on a single sequencing platform. Class I and class II HLA loci were covered by the typing at four-digit resolution. Typing coverage differed by locus: A, B, C, DRB1 and DQB1 were typed in about 620-630 donors, DQA1 in about 500, DPA1 in around 580, and DPB1 in 400 to 490. About five DR-DQ haplotypes were handled as single units for association and clustering, since linkage in the cohort was strong. Across approximately 420 genotyped donors of the cohort, an average of about 240,000 unique TCR beta nucleotide sequences per donor were sequenced, and about a sixth of those sequences were non-productive. What the authors observed across the whole study: A later analysis associated roughly 17,000 TCR beta sequences with specific HLA alleles at a false discovery rate of 0.05. Most TCR sequences were observed very rarely across donors, whereas some public TCRs were present in many individuals. CMV serostatus was the only immune exposure information available for the cohort. Some IMGT-functional V segments, including TRBV6-2 and TRBV6-3, could not be told apart with the 87-base-pair reads, so those segments were excluded. In a later analysis, TCR association rates were found to vary across HLA loci, with the most associated TCRs seen for DRB1 alleles and the fewest for HLA-C alleles. A cluster of highly shared sequence variants was judged likely to represent a technical artifact of the sequencing pipeline. Only TCR beta chains were sequenced in this cohort, and the absence of alpha or paired-chain data limited detectable features. The authors suggested that the approach could potentially be extended to other disease states and immunological phenotypes. Most CMV-associated TCR beta chains appeared to be HLA-restricted in a later analysis, and the HLA associations seemed to be driven largely by CMV exposure. Sequencing depth was assumed to be roughly uniform across donors in the presence/absence analyses, though that assumption may not hold. Because some donors lacked HLA typing at each locus, the association tests relied only on the typed subset. Assigning TCR associations to individual alleles was difficult when HLA alleles, especially DR and DQ, strongly co-occurred. Compared with equally common non-associated chains, HLA-associated TCR beta chains in a later analysis were more clonally expanded and had lower generation probabilities. A few of the identified cytomegalovirus-associated TCR beta chains were confirmed in vitro to be specific for cytomegalovirus antigens. In a later genetic analysis, fewer N-insertions in productive TCRs were reported among donors in an Asian-associated ancestry cluster than the approximately 710-donor mean. Broadly in line with IMGT annotations, most TCR beta V segments showed up in productive rearrangements about 87% or about 30% of the time in an earlier analysis of several hundred of the donors. Correlated functional status among segregating V segments might reflect linkage disequilibrium, but an unknown experimental factor could not be ruled out. The earlier analysis of some 560 of the donors excluded 15 to 20 rarely observed V segments, including chromosome 9 orphons, because counts were too low. In the study, about 150 TCR beta chains were listed as associated with cytomegalovirus. In both the original and validation cohorts, the classifier was reported to diagnose cytomegalovirus status with high specificity and sensitivity. A later analysis reported that several top co-occurrence clusters appeared linked to parvovirus B19, influenza, CMV and Epstein-Barr virus. A later genetic analysis associated a missense DCLRE1C variant with V-gene and J-gene trimming of TCR beta chains, and an independent cohort replicated the association. A further reported finding was that TCR beta sequences accurately predicted the HLA-A and HLA-B alleles for most subjects in the first cohort.

The method behind the library was the immunoSEQ multiplex PCR assay. The multiplex PCR relied on a mix of 60 forward primers for TCR Vbeta segments and 13 reverse primers for TCR Jbeta segments. The CDR3 region of rearranged TCR beta genes was amplified from genomic DNA by a multiplex PCR assay. Amplified TCR beta libraries were sequenced as 87-base-pair reads on the Illumina HiSeq System. The original methods were these. A later analysis counted around 72 million unique TCR beta chains across the 666 repertoires, and approximately 11 million of these chains were shared by at least two donors. To remove PCR and sequencing errors, raw reads were error-corrected and collapsed into unique sequences using a nearest-neighbor algorithm that merged closely related sequences. To assign V, D and J gene segments, CDR3 sequences were aligned to IMGT reference sequences. For a sequence to be retained, a match of at least six nucleotides to both a V gene segment and a J gene segment was required. Rearrangements were classified as productive when the CDR3 lacked stop codons and remained in frame with V and J, and all other rearrangements were classified as non-productive. Following IMGT convention, CDR3 was defined as the stretch from the second conserved V-encoded cysteine to the conserved J-encoded phenylalanine. The earlier analysis of 587 of the donors excluded sequences that lacked an unambiguous match to a single V gene segment. An earlier analysis of a few hundred of the donors called V segments functional above 56.7% productive rearrangements and segregating when the between-donor standard deviation exceeded 5%. A statistical classification framework was built to diagnose cytomegalovirus status from the catalog of TCR beta chain sequences. A later analysis assigned V and J genes by comparing TCR nucleotide sequences with IMGT/GENE-DB human TR gene sequences. In a later analysis, CDR3 sequences and most-parsimonious VDJ recombination scenarios were assigned using the TCRdist pipeline. In a later analysis, each TCR beta chain was defined by its CDR3 amino acid sequence together with its V-gene family, and reads lacking a unique V-gene family were excluded. In a later analysis, 500 to 650 highly shared, low-generation-probability nucleotide sequences were removed to address suspected cross-contamination and a sequencing artifact. In a later analysis, a clonal expansion index for each public chain was calculated from normalized within-repertoire ranks of inferred template counts. In a later analysis, generation probabilities were computed with a VDJ recombination model fitted to out-of-frame rearrangements, and the resulting probabilities were checked against IGoR. In a later analysis, TCR-TCR, TCR-HLA and TCR-CMV co-occurrence was scored with hypergeometric tests, and a repertoire-size bias correction was applied to TCR pairs. To estimate false discovery rates, a later analysis permuted the HLA or CMV assignments 20 times. In a later analysis, co-occurring TCRs were grouped with DBSCAN, and TCRdist sequence similarity was added when clustering was performed within HLA-allele-positive subsets. Repertoires with fewer than 30,000 or more than 120,000 public chains, plus five repertoires with anomalous nucleotide sharing, were excluded from co-occurrence clustering. TCRdb took over this immuneACCESS table, retaining in-frame rearrangements with V and J assigned. Such tables are incomplete; in checked studies, under half of the missing clones stem from an unresolved V gene, and the remainder is unexplained. The V and J calls and the clone size are those of that table, but D and trimming were determined from the DNA. Across this sample there are around 200,000 clones, with about four fifths seen only once. About 6% of the sample belongs to the ten largest clones.

Unmatched junction bases come to 3, with V trimmed by 6 bases and J by 1 base. Including the terminal cysteine and phenylalanine, the CDR3 comprises 14 residues. The kept DNA is CDR3 alone, 42 bases in frame from the first base. CDR1 and CDR2 are read off the germline V gene as SNHLY and FYNNEI. Note on this clone: It lacks a known antigen. Qualities for individual bases were not recorded, and no much larger clone is one base off.

In total, about 650 healthy bone marrow donors made up the cohort. At the time of sampling, all cohort members were nominally healthy, though unrecorded immune exposures were likely present. The donor tested CMV seropositive and was one of the 289 seropositive cohort members. A peripheral blood sample was collected from each donor, and TCR beta sequencing was performed on peripheral blood mononuclear cells. The Qiagen DNeasy Blood Extraction Kit was used to extract genomic DNA from the blood cell samples. The source of this sequence is a man aged 40-49 years in good health and CMV-seropositive. The chain uses TRBV2 and TRBJ2-7, with 10 bases aligning to TRBD1. The sample consisted of PBMCs. For the CDR3, the sequence is CASSRDRGSYEQYF. The sequenced DNA is TGTGCCAGCAGCCGGGACAGGGGTTCCTACGAGCAGTACTTC.